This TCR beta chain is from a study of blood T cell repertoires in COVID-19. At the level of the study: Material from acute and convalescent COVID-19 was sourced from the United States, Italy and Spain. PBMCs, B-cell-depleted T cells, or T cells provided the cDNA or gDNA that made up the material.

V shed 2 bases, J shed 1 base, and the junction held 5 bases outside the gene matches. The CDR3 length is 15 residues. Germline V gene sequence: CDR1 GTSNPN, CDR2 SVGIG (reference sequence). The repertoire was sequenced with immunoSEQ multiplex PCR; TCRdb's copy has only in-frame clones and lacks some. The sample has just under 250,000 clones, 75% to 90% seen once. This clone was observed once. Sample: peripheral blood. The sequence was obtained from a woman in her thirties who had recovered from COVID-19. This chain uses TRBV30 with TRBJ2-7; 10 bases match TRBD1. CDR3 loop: CAWSRQGALSYEQYF. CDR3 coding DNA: TGTGCCTGGAGTAGACAGGGGGCCCTTTCCTACGAGCAGTACTTC.